Reported below is one TCR beta chain. Its antigen is currently unknown. These data are taken from a study of cytomegalovirus exposure and HLA in healthy donors. Study-wide results and caveats: A list of roughly 180 TCR beta chains associated with cytomegalovirus was given. Immune exposure was documented only through CMV serostatus.

The CDR3 covers 18 residues. V gave up 1 base and J gave up 8 bases; unmatched junction bases: 10. The V gene's germline CDR1 is MGHRA and CDR2 YSYEKL. PCR primers comprised 60 Vbeta and 13 Jbeta primers. The assay was immunoSEQ multiplex PCR, and TCRdb's table has in-frame clones only and misses some. The sample consists of fewer than 180,000 clones, roughly 77% of them appearing once. The sequence derives from a human donor in good health. Sequences were obtained from PBMCs. V is TRBV4-1 and J is TRBJ2-1; TRBD2 matches 14 bases. The CDR3 DNA reads as TGCGCCAGCAGCCAAGTCTCATCGACTAGCGGGAGGGCCTATGAGCAGTTCTTC. This sequence encodes CASSQVSSTSGRAYEQFF.